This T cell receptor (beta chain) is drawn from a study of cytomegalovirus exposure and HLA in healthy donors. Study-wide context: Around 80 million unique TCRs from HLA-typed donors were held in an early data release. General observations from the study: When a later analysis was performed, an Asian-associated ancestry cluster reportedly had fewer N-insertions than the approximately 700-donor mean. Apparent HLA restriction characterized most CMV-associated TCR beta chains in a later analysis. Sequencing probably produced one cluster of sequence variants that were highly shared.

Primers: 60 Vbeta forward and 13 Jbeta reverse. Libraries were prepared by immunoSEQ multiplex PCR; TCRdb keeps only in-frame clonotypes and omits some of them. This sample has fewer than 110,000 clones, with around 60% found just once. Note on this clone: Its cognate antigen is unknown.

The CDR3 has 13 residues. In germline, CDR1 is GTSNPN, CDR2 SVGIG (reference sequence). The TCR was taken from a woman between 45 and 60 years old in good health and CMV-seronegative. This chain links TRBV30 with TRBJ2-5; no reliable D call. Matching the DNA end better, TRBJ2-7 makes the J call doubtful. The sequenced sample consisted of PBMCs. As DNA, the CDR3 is TGTGCCTGGAGTTCGTACCGAGCCTACGAGCAGTACTTC. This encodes CAWSSYRAYEQYF.